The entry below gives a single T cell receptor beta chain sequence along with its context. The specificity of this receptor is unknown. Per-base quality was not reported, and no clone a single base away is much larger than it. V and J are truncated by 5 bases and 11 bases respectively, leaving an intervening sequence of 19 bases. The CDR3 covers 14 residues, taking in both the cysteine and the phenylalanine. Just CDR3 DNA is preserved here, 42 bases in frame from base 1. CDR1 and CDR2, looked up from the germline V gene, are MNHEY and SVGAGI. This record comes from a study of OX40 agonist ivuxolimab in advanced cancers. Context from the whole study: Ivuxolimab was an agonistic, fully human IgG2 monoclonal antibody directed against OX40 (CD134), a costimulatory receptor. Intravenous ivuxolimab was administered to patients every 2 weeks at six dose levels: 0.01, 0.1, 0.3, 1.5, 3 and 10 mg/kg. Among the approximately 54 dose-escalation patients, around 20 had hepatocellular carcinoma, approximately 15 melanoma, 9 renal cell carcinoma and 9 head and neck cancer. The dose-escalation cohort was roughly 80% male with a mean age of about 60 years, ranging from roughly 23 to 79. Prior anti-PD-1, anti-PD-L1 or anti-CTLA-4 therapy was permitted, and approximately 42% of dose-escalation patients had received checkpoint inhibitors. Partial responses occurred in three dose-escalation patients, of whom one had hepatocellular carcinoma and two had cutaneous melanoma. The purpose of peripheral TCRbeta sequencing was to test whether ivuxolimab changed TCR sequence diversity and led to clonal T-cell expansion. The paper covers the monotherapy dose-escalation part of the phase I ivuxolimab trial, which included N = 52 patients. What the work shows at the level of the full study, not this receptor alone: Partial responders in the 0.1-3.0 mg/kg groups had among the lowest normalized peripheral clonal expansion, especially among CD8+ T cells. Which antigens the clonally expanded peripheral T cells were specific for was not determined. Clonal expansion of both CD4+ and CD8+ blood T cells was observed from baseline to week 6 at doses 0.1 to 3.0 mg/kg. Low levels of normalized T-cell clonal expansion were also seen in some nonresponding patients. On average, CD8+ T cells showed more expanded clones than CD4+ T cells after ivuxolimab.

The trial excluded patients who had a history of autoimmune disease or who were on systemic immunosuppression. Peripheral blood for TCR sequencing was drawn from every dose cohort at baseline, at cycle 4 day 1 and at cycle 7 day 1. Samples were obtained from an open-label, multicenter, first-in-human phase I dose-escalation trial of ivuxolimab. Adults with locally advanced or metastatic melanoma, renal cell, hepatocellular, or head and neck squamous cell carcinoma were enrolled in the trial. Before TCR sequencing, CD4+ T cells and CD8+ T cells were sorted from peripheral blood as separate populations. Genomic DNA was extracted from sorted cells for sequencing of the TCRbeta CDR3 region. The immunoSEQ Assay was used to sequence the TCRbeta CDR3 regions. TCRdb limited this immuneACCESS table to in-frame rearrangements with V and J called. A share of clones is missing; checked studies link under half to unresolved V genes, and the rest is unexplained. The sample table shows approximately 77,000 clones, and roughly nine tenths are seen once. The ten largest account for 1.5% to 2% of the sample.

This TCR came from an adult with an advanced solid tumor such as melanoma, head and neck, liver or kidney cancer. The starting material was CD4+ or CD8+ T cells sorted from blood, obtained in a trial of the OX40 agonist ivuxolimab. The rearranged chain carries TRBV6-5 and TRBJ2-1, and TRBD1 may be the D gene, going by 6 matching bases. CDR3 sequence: CASSETGLGIQQFF. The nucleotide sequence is TGTGCCAGCAGTGAAACAGGGTTGGGTATCCAGCAGTTCTTC.